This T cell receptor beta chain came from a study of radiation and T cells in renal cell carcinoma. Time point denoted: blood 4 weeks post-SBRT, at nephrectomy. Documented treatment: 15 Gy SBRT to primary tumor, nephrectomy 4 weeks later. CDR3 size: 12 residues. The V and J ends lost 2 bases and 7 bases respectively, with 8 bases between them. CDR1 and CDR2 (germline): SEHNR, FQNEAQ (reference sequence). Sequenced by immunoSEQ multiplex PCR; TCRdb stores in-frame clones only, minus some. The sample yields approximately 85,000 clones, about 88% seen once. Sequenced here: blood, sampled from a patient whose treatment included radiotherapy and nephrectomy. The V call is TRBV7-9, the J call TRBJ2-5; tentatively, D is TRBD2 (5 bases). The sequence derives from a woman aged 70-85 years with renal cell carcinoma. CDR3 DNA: TGTGCCAGCAGCTTACACGAGGGGACCCAGTACTTC. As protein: CASSLHEGTQYF.